This T cell receptor (beta chain) was recorded in a study of cytomegalovirus exposure and HLA in healthy donors. TCRdb's copy holds only in-frame clones and misses some; the assay was immunoSEQ multiplex PCR. The sample has roughly 150,000 clones, approximately 96% seen once; the top ten hold 0.8% to 1%. The sample consisted of PBMCs. The receptor was derived from a woman aged 18-29 years in good health and CMV-seronegative.

CDR3 nucleotides: TGTGCAAGTTCGCTACGTCGTTACACAGATACGCAGTATTTT. Translation: CASSLRRYTDTQYF. This chain links TRBV12-2 with TRBJ2-3; the table's D call of TRBD2 was not tested on the DNA. TRBV12-2 is flagged as a pseudogene. The CDR3 is 14 amino acids.